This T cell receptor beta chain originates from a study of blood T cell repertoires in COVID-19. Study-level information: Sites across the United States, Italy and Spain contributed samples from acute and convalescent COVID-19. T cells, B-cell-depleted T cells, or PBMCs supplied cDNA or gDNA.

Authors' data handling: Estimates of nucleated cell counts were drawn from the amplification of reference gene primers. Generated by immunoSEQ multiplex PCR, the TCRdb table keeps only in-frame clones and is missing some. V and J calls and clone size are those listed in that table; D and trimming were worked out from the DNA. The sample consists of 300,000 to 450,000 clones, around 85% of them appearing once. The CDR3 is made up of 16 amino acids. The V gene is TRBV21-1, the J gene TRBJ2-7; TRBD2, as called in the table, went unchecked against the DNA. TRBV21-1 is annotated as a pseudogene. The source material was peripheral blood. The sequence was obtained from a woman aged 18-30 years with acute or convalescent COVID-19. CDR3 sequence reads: CASSKGLAGKPYEQYF. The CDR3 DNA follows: TGTGCCAGCAGCAAAGGTTTAGCGGGAAAACCCTACGAGCAGTACTTC.